Shown below are 18 T cell receptor beta chains from a single sample sequenced in a study of T cells in Graves' hyperthyroidism and ophthalmopathy. Amplification yielded TCR beta CDR3 regions, with RNA transcripts as the source. HTBI primers were used for first-round RT-PCR of the TCR CDR3. TCRdb called the multiplex PCR reads again in MiXCR, with one record for every CDR3 protein. The data hold around 600,000 distinct CDR3 sequences, with more than 13% observed a single time. Sequencing was performed on blood. These receptors came from a woman under 30 with Graves' ophthalmopathy.

This clonotype was observed at least ten times. The V gene is TRBV14, the J gene TRBJ2-2; D is unclear. Per the germline V gene, CDR1 is SGHDN and CDR2 is FVKESK. Trimming removed 1 base at V and 2 bases at J, with 5 bases between. The CDR3 contains 14 residues. The CDR3 loop is CASSQGQNTGELFF. The CDR3 nucleotides read TGTGCCAGCAGCCAAGGACAAAACACCGGGGAGCTGTTTTTT.

The V gene is TRBV25-1, the J gene TRBJ1-3; 8 nucleotides align to TRBD1. The CDR3 spans 16 residues. Unmatched junction bases numbered 8, after V lost 3 bases and J lost 4 bases. From germline, CDR1 is MGHDK and CDR2 SYGVNS. In DNA, the CDR3 is TGTGCCAGCAGTGACCTACGGACAGGGACCGGAAACACCATATATTTT. Its protein product is CASSDLRTGTGNTIYF.

In its sample, this clonotype was seen a few times. This could be a read error, since a much larger clone is one nucleotide away. The chain combines TRBV2 with TRBJ2-7; D assignment may be TRBD1 or TRBD2 (5 bases each). V lost 4 bases to trimming and J lost 2 bases, with 15 bases between them. Per the germline V gene, CDR1 is SNHLY and CDR2 is FYNNEI. The CDR3 is 15 amino acids. DNA for the CDR3: TGTGCCAGCAGTGGGGACGGTTCCTACCCCTACGAGCAGTACTTC. Protein product: CASSGDGSYPYEQYF. The full variable domain, with the rest looked up from reference TRBV2 and TRBJ2-7, is EPEVTQTPSHQVTQMGQEVILRCVPISNHLYFYWYRQILGQKVEFLVSFYNNEISEKSEIFDDQFSVERPDGSNFTLKIRSTKLEDSAMYFCASSGDGSYPYEQYFGPGTRLTVT.

This clonotype came up a few times. This chain links TRBV9 with TRBJ1-1, with 7 nucleotides matching TRBD1. The CDR3 is 16 residues long. V shed 4 bases and J 3 bases; nucleotides not matched to a gene: 12. Germline values: CDR1 SGDLS, CDR2 YYNGEE. The CDR3 region is CASSFRRDSLHTEAFF. CDR3 sequence (DNA): TGTGCCAGCAGCTTTCGAAGGGACAGCCTTCACACTGAAGCTTTCTTT.

This clonotype was detected many times. The chain recombines TRBV30 with TRBJ2-2, with D possibly being TRBD2 (6 bases). The V end was cut by 5 bases, the J end by 5 bases, with 9 bases between. This CDR3 has 12 amino acids. Germline assignment: CDR1 GTSNPN and CDR2 SVGIG (reference sequence). CDR3 in amino acids: CAWGGLTGELFF. In nucleotides, the CDR3 is TGTGCCTGGGGGGGACTGACCGGGGAGCTGTTTTTT.

The chain recombines TRBV14 with TRBJ2-1; the D gene could be TRBD1 or TRBD2 (5 bases each). This CDR3 is built from 14 residues. The V end lost 1 base, the J end lost 7 bases, and 11 bases lay between the germline ends. In germline, CDR1 is SGHDN, CDR2 FVKESK. The CDR3 bases are TGTGCCAGCAGCCAAGGGGACGGGGTTAATGAGCAGTTCTTC. Translated: CASSQGDGVNEQFF.

This clonotype was observed at least ten times. CDR3 nucleotide sequence: TGTGCCAGCAGTCCCCCGGATGGCTACGAGCAGTACTTC. Its translation is CASSPPDGYEQYF. V is TRBV27 and J is TRBJ2-7; no definite D call. This CDR3 has 13 residues. The V gene lost 5 bases and the J gene lost 3 bases, with 11 bases spanning the gap. Germline V gene data show CDR1 as MNHEY and CDR2 as SMNVEV (reference sequence).

Many counts were recorded for this clonotype. The chain joins TRBV6-2 or TRBV6-3 to TRBJ2-1; 14 bases are a match to TRBD2. This CDR3 is 21 amino acids long. The germline gives CDR1 MNHEY, CDR2 SVGEGT. J gave up 5 bases and V 2 bases, and 17 bases lay outside the gene matches. The chain's CDR3 is CASSYPSTSGRAHIRDNEQFF. The DNA of the CDR3 is TGTGCCAGCAGTTACCCCTCGACTAGCGGGAGGGCCCATATACGCGACAATGAGCAGTTCTTC.

This clonotype has a count of ten or more. The J gene is TRBJ2-5, the V gene TRBV20-1, with D possibly TRBD1 on 6 matching bases. Trimming removed 2 bases from V and 2 bases from J, with 9 bases in between. The germline CDR1 and CDR2 sequences are DFQATT and SNEGSKA (reference sequence). This CDR3 spans 13 amino acids. The CDR3, as DNA: TGCAGTGCTAGAAGGACAGCGCAAGAGACCCAGTACTTC. Protein product: CSARRTAQETQYF.

With respect to this clonotype: A much larger clone is a single base away; this may be a read error. The V call is TRBV19, the J call TRBJ2-7; D is possibly TRBD2 (5 bases). The CDR3 has 14 residues. V was cut by 4 bases and J by 5 bases, with 15 bases left in between. Germline values: CDR1 LNHDA, CDR2 SQIVND (reference sequence). CDR3: CASSTRGPSDEQYF. In DNA form, the CDR3 reads TGTGCCAGTAGTACCCGGGGTCCGTCCGACGAGCAGTACTTC. The full variable domain, completed using reference TRBV19 and TRBJ2-7, is DGGITQSPKYLFRKEGQNVTLSCEQNLNHDAMYWYRQDPGQGLRLIYYSQIVNDFQKGDIAEGYSVSREKKESFPLTVTSAQKNPTAFYLCASSTRGPSDEQYFGPGTRLTVT.

This clonotype has only a few counts. CDR3 region: CASSTSYANTGELFF. CDR3 nucleotides: TGTGCCAGCAGCACCTCCTACGCGAACACCGGGGAGCTGTTTTTT. J is TRBJ2-2 and V is TRBV7-2; D is undetermined. The CDR3 runs 15 residues. Germline V gene sequence: CDR1 SGHTA, CDR2 FQGNSA. V gave up 5 bases and J gave up 0 bases, with 10 bases separating them. The variable domain in full, with the rest retrieved from reference TRBV7-2 and TRBJ2-2, is GAGVSQSPSNKVTEKGKDVELRCDPISGHTALYWYRQSLGQGLEFLIYFQGNSAPDKSGLPSDRFSAERTGGSVSTLTIQRTQQEDSAVYLCASSTSYANTGELFFGEGSRLTVL.

The V gene is TRBV5-5, the J gene TRBJ1-2; D ambiguous. This CDR3 comprises 17 residues. The germline V and J ends were trimmed by 1 base and 0 bases, with 16 bases remaining between them. CDR1 is SGHKS, CDR2 YYEKEE, per germline (reference sequence). CDR3 DNA: TGTGCCAGCAGCTTGCTTCGCAGTCAGGCCACTAACTATGGCTACACCTTC. Its translation is CASSLLRSQATNYGYTF.

This clonotype was counted at least ten times. The rearrangement links TRBV2 to TRBJ1-5; the D gene is possibly TRBD1 (6 bases). The V and J ends lost 4 bases and 7 bases respectively, with 14 bases between them. This CDR3 has 14 residues. The germline gives CDR1 SNHLY, CDR2 FYNNEI. CDR3 sequence reads: CASSVEQGKQPQHF. The CDR3 nucleotides are TGTGCCAGCAGTGTGGAACAGGGAAAGCAGCCCCAGCATTTT.

This clonotype has just a few counts. The J gene is TRBJ2-5, the V gene TRBV19, with D unclear. In germline, CDR1 is LNHDA, CDR2 SQIVND (reference sequence). The CDR3 contains 12 residues. V was pared by 3 bases and J by 2 bases, with 4 bases between. The CDR3 bases are TGTGCCAGTAGTATGGAGCAAGAGACCCAGTACTTC. Translating gives CASSMEQETQYF.

The chain carries TRBV30 and TRBJ2-1; 11 bases match TRBD2. The CDR3 totals 17 residues. V dropped 1 base and J dropped 2; count of bases not matched to a gene: 7. Germline CDR1 reads GTSNPN; CDR2 reads SVGIG (reference sequence). CDR3 residues: CAWSDLELAGAYNEQFF. In DNA, the CDR3 is TGTGCCTGGAGTGATCTGGAACTAGCGGGAGCCTACAATGAGCAGTTCTTC.

This clonotype showed up many times. J is TRBJ1-1 and V is TRBV12-3 or TRBV12-4; the D is unclear. Trimming shortened V by 0 bases and J by 0 bases, and 5 bases separated the two germline ends. CDR3 length equals 14 residues. This chain's CDR3 is CASSLAGMNTEAFF. The DNA of the CDR3 is TGTGCCAGCAGTTTAGCAGGGATGAACACTGAAGCTTTCTTT.

This clonotype was counted many times. The rearrangement links TRBV11-3 to TRBJ2-3, with D unclear. The CDR3 is 15 amino acids. The V end lost 3 bases, the J end lost 5 bases, and 15 bases lay between the germline ends. Per the germline V gene, CDR1 is SGHNT and CDR2 is YENEEA. CDR3 residues: CASSFDLGLGDTQYF. The CDR3 region has the DNA TGTGCCAGCAGCTTCGATCTGGGGTTGGGAGATACGCAGTATTTT.

The rearrangement links TRBV19 to TRBJ2-1; 10 positions match TRBD1. The junction had 7 bases not matched to a gene; V was cut back by 5 bases and J by 9 bases. This CDR3 has 14 residues. In germline, CDR1 is LNHDA, CDR2 SQIVND (reference sequence). The DNA for the CDR3 is TGTGCCAGTAGTTTTGGGACAGGGGAGATTGAGCAGTTCTTC. Amino acids: CASSFGTGEIEQFF.